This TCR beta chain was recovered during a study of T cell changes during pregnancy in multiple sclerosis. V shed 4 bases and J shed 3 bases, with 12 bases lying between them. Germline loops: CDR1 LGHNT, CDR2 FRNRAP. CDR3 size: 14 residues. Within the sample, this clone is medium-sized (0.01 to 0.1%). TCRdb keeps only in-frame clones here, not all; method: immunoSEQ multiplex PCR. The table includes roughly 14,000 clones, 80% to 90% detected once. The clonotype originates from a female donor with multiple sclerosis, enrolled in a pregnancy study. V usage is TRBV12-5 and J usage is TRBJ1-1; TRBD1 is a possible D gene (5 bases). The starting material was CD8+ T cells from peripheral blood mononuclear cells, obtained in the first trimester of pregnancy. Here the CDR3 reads CASGYGGGDTEAFF. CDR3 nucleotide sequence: TGTGCTAGTGGTTACGGGGGGGGAGACACTGAAGCTTTCTTT.